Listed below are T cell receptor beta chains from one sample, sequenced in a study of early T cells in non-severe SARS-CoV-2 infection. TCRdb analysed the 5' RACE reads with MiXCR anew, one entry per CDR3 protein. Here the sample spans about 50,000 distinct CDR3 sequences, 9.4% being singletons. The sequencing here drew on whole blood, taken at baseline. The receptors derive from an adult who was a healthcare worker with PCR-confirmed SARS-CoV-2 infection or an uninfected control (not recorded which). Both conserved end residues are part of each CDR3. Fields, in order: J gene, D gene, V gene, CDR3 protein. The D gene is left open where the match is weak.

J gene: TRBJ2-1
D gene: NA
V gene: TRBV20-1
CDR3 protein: CSASLPGGGSYNEQFF

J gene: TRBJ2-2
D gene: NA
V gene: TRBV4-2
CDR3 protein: CASRPQGLNTGELFF

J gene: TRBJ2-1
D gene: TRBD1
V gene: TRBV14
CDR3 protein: CASSQEDGTGDWFF

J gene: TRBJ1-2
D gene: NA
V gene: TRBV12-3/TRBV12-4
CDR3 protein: CASSLRAFGYGYTF

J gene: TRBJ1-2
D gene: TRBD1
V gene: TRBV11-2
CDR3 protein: CASSPIVGTANYGYTF

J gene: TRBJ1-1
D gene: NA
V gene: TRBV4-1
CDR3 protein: CASSQGLGGGKNEAFF

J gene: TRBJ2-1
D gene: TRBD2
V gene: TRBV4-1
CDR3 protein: CASSQGTSPYNEQFF

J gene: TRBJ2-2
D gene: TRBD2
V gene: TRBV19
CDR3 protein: CASSNERDLNTGELFF

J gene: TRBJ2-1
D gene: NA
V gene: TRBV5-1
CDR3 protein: CASSRTSRNEQFF

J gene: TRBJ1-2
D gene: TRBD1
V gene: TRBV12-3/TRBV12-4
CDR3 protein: CASSSPFLGQSYGYTF

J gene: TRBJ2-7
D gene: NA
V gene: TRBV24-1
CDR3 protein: CATSDPPRDEQYF

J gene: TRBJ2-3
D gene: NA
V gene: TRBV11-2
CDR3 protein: CASSFLGATETDTQYF

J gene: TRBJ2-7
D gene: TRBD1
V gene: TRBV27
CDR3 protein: CASSFYGTAPTYEQYF

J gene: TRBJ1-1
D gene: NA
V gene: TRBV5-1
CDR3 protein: CASSLDGTEAFF

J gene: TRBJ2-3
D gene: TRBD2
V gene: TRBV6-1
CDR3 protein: CASILGLAGALDTQYF

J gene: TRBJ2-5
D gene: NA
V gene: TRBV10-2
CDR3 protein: CASSEGAVVQTQYF

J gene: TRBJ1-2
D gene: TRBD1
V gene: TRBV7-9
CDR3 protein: CASSLEGTGASLYGYTF

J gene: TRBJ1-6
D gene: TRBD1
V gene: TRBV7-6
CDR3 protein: CASSSTGANNSPLHF

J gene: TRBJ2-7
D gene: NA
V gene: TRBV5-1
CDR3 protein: CASSSSRDRFSYEQYF

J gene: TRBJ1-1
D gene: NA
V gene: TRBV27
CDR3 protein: CASSPRTARSTEAFF

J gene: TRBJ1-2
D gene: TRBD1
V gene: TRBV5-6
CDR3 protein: CASSVSGTGLIYGYTF

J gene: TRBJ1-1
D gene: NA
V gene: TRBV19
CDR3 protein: CASSPGGGNTEAFF

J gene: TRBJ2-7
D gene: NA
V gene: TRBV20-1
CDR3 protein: CSARVAQSSYEQYF

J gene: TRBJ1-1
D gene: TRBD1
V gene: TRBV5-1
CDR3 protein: CASSVGQGTNTEAFF

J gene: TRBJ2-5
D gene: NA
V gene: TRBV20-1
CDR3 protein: CSARPGNKETQYF

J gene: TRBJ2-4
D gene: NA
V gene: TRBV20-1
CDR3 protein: CSVSQGVGAKNIQYF